This T cell receptor beta chain was identified during a study of shared clonotypes between healthy human individuals. About the study: Researchers assigned three CD4 naive, three CD4 memory, two CD8 naive and one CD8 memory plate to each donor.

General study findings and limits: Approximately 4.9% of naive CD4 clonotypes were shared across four donors. Among the subsets, naive ones generally showed larger estimated richness than memory ones.

This CDR3 is built from 15 residues. The trim removed 2 bases at V and 3 bases at J, leaving 3 bases unmatched. CDR1 is MNHNS, CDR2 SASEGT, per germline. Points on this clone: Its antigen remains unidentified.

Clones were read by immunoSEQ multiplex PCR, and TCRdb kept only the in-frame ones, dropping some. The table shows roughly 2 million clones, with roughly 96% occurring only once. Sequencing was done on a sample of naive CD4+ T cells sorted from blood. Subset specified: CD45RA+ positively selected. The sequence came from a man aged 18 to 30 in good health. The chain employs TRBV6-1 and TRBJ2-2; the match to TRBD1 covers 7 bases. The CDR3 spells CASSEQGQHTGELFF. CDR3 DNA sequence: TGTGCCAGCAGTGAACAGGGACAGCACACCGGGGAGCTGTTTTTT.